This T cell receptor (beta chain) is from a study of T cell responses to AZD1222 COVID-19 vaccine (dated by TCRdb to the early 2020s). For the study in its entirety: A total of 240 or so trial participants underwent TCR sequencing, of whom about 200 had received two doses of AZD1222 and 26 had received two doses of the MenACWY control vaccine. Trial participants were enrolled by age into subgroups of 18-55, 56-69 and 70-plus years, and about 150, 27 and 61 TCR-sequenced participants, respectively, were included in these subgroups.

General study outcomes and caveats: Vaccine-associated CD4 TCRs spanned the whole spike protein, with dominant responses in regions 160-218 and 743-854. Epitopes outside the regions mutated in the B.1.351 and B.1.1.7 variants were reportedly recognized by nearly half of the unique spike-specific TCRs. In the small 56-69-year group, the increase in depth fell short of significance, most likely because of low power. A significant rise in spike-specific TCR breadth and depth was observed after two AZD1222 doses relative to day 0 and relative to MenACWY recipients. Most participants were white British and females outnumbered males, and the authors suggested that clonal diversity may have been underestimated. Conclusions about previously exposed vaccinees are limited because only 5 or 6 AZD1222 recipients were SARS-CoV-2 seropositive at baseline. Because no samples from the day 14 peak response were available, repertoires could be characterized only after the peak T cell response.

What this sample's time point label stands for: about 28 days (+/-7) after the second vaccine dose. AZD1222 recipients with second doses at about 4 weeks or about 12 weeks were pooled, because spike-specific TCR depth and breadth did not differ between schedules. Vaccinee samples were obtained from the UK trials COV001 and COV002, which included a single-blind randomized controlled phase 2/3 trial of AZD1222 (ChAdOx1 nCoV-19) in healthy adults. Trial participant PBMC samples were collected at day 0 and day 28 after the second dose for TCRbeta chain sequencing. From a lookup of the germline V gene, CDR1 and CDR2 are LGHNA and YSLEER. At the junction V is shortened by 0 bases and J by 1 base, with 6 bases in between. Its CDR3 holds 14 amino acids, cysteine through phenylalanine. Kept here is only the CDR3 DNA, which spans 42 bases and is read in frame from base 1. The CDR3 regions of human TCRbeta chains were analyzed by immunosequencing. In the source study's methods: TCRs in the repertoires were matched against a reference library of SARS-CoV-2-specific TCRs that had been generated with the MIRA antigen-specificity platform. Breadth meant the fraction of unique TCRs that were SARS-CoV-2-associated, whereas depth meant the fraction of total T cells that were SARS-CoV-2-associated. Using the MIRA data, each spike-specific TCR was assigned both to the spike region to which the TCR was reactive and to a CD4 or CD8 class. Log10-transformed breadth and depth values were compared by one-way ANOVA with Sidak's multiple comparisons tests. TCRdb stores this immuneACCESS table with in-frame sequences only. Part of the clones is absent; in the studies checked, under half of the shortfall reflects unresolved V genes, and no reason is known for the rest. V, J and clone size derive from that table, while D and trimming were established from the DNA sequence. In all, the sample holds around 180,000 clones, and roughly 94% of those were seen once. 1.6% of the sample lies in the top ten.

A remark on this clone: Its antigen is still unknown. Base qualities were left out, and no much larger clone turns up one base away.

The source was peripheral blood, collected 28 days after the second AZD1222 dose. The origin of this receptor is an adult who received the AZD1222 COVID-19 vaccine. The rearranged segments are TRBV4-3 and TRBJ1-1, with no confidently assigned D gene. The CDR3 protein sequence reads: CASSQEGRNTEAFF. The DNA sequence follows: TGCGCCAGCAGCCAAGAAGGTCGGAACACTGAAGCTTTCTTT.